A selection of T cell receptor beta chains follows, all from one sample in a study of CD8+CD57+ T cells in acquired aplastic anemia. Using its own MiXCR run on the reads, TCRdb lists one record per CDR3 protein. Of approximately 150,000 distinct CDR3 sequences listed, 45% to 55% are singletons. Material: sorted CD4+, CD8+, or CD8+CD57+ T cells (not recorded which) from PBMCs. These receptors all come from a human donor with aplastic anemia. Each CDR3 is given with its conserved first and last residue. Clone size is not always given. Where it is, it says once, few, many or a class for expanded clones.

j_call: TRBJ2-7
cdr3_length: 16
v_call: TRBV15
clone_size: .
cdr3_aa: CATSGVQGAPPYEQYF

j_call: TRBJ2-5
cdr3_length: 15
v_call: TRBV20-1
clone_size: .
cdr3_aa: CSARDPAGGRETQYF

j_call: TRBJ2-3
cdr3_length: 13
v_call: TRBV7-9
clone_size: .
cdr3_aa: CASSPTSANTQYF

j_call: TRBJ2-7
cdr3_length: 14
v_call: TRBV7-9
clone_size: many
cdr3_aa: CASSFRTESYEQYF

j_call: TRBJ2-5
cdr3_length: 17
v_call: TRBV7-6
clone_size: .
cdr3_aa: CASSPGLAGGRRETQYF

j_call: TRBJ2-3
cdr3_length: 14
v_call: TRBV10-2
clone_size: many
cdr3_aa: CASSERGSTDTQYF

j_call: TRBJ1-1
cdr3_length: 12
v_call: TRBV7-9
clone_size: .
cdr3_aa: CAGSFLETGAFF

j_call: TRBJ1-2
cdr3_length: 16
v_call: TRBV25-1
clone_size: .
cdr3_aa: CASSGVSSAGSYGYTF

j_call: TRBJ2-7
cdr3_length: 14
v_call: TRBV19
clone_size: .
cdr3_aa: CASSPRAEYYEQYF

j_call: TRBJ1-3
cdr3_length: 16
v_call: TRBV14
clone_size: many
cdr3_aa: CASSQVSGGSGNTIYF

j_call: TRBJ1-6
cdr3_length: 11
v_call: TRBV15
clone_size: .
cdr3_aa: CATGRDSPLHF

j_call: TRBJ2-5
cdr3_length: 14
v_call: TRBV19
clone_size: .
cdr3_aa: CASRSRGARETQYF

j_call: TRBJ2-3
cdr3_length: 15
v_call: TRBV2
clone_size: .
cdr3_aa: CASSLDWFSADTQYF

j_call: TRBJ1-6
cdr3_length: 15
v_call: TRBV12-5
clone_size: many
cdr3_aa: CASASRGPAGSPLHF

j_call: TRBJ2-5
cdr3_length: 12
v_call: TRBV24-1
clone_size: .
cdr3_aa: CATSDLKETQYF

j_call: TRBJ1-5
cdr3_length: 15
v_call: TRBV19
clone_size: .
cdr3_aa: CASSMWPTANQPQHF

j_call: TRBJ1-2
cdr3_length: 16
v_call: TRBV5-1
clone_size: .
cdr3_aa: CASSQVLSGAGYGYTF

j_call: TRBJ2-7
cdr3_length: 15
v_call: TRBV9
clone_size: once
cdr3_aa: CASSVSGTGSYEQYF

j_call: TRBJ2-7
cdr3_length: 15
v_call: TRBV5-5
clone_size: .
cdr3_aa: CASSLGLRGYYEQYF

j_call: TRBJ1-2
cdr3_length: 14
v_call: TRBV5-6
clone_size: many
cdr3_aa: CASRSRQGENGYTF

j_call: TRBJ2-3
cdr3_length: 15
v_call: TRBV6-4
clone_size: many
cdr3_aa: CASSATSVYTDTQYF

j_call: TRBJ1-2
cdr3_length: 13
v_call: TRBV29-1
clone_size: .
cdr3_aa: CSVAPGQYYGYTF

j_call: TRBJ2-3
cdr3_length: 11
v_call: TRBV15
clone_size: .
cdr3_aa: CATSRGDTQYF

j_call: TRBJ1-5
cdr3_length: 16
v_call: TRBV20-1
clone_size: many
cdr3_aa: CSAADRGSYSNQPQHF

j_call: TRBJ2-7
cdr3_length: 13
v_call: TRBV7-8
clone_size: few
cdr3_aa: CASSFPSRNERYF

j_call: TRBJ2-5
cdr3_length: 13
v_call: TRBV6-2/TRBV6-3
clone_size: .
cdr3_aa: CASRRGTDETQYF

j_call: TRBJ1-1
cdr3_length: 14
v_call: TRBV9
clone_size: .
cdr3_aa: CASSANRVHTEAFF

j_call: TRBJ2-3
cdr3_length: 14
v_call: TRBV7-6
clone_size: .
cdr3_aa: CTSSLFSSTDTQYF

j_call: TRBJ2-3
cdr3_length: 14
v_call: TRBV6-1
clone_size: few
cdr3_aa: CASSAVPDTDTQYF

j_call: TRBJ2-7
cdr3_length: 14
v_call: TRBV7-9
clone_size: .
cdr3_aa: CASSGIAGGIEQYF

j_call: TRBJ1-3
cdr3_length: 16
v_call: TRBV7-8
clone_size: many
cdr3_aa: CASSLSRRGSGNTIYF

j_call: TRBJ1-6
cdr3_length: 12
v_call: TRBV7-9
clone_size: .
cdr3_aa: CASSDQNSPLHF

j_call: TRBJ1-2
cdr3_length: 12
v_call: TRBV7-9
clone_size: many
cdr3_aa: CASSLTGDGYTF

j_call: TRBJ1-2
cdr3_length: 16
v_call: TRBV3-1
clone_size: many
cdr3_aa: CASSQAAGGQNYGYTF

j_call: TRBJ2-3
cdr3_length: 16
v_call: TRBV20-1
clone_size: many
cdr3_aa: CSARGTRSRVTDTQYF

j_call: TRBJ1-5
cdr3_length: 17
v_call: TRBV29-1
clone_size: .
cdr3_aa: CSVPTEGTGGLNQPQHF

j_call: TRBJ2-5
cdr3_length: 10
v_call: TRBV20-1
clone_size: many
cdr3_aa: CSATTPRQYF

j_call: TRBJ1-1
cdr3_length: 11
v_call: TRBV20-1
clone_size: many
cdr3_aa: CSPRQNTEAFF

j_call: TRBJ1-2
cdr3_length: 14
v_call: TRBV20-1
clone_size: many
cdr3_aa: CSAKATGGSYGYTF

j_call: TRBJ2-7
cdr3_length: 12
v_call: TRBV7-2
clone_size: .
cdr3_aa: CASSPRVGEQYF

j_call: TRBJ2-2
cdr3_length: 15
v_call: TRBV9
clone_size: many
cdr3_aa: CASSVVPGDTGELFF

j_call: TRBJ1-4
cdr3_length: 13
v_call: TRBV29-1
clone_size: .
cdr3_aa: CSYQGGRGKKLFF

j_call: TRBJ1-1
cdr3_length: 16
v_call: TRBV11-2
clone_size: many
cdr3_aa: CASSLEFGRKNTEAFF

j_call: TRBJ2-3
cdr3_length: 16
v_call: TRBV4-2
clone_size: many
cdr3_aa: CASSQRGWGDTDTQYF

j_call: TRBJ1-5
cdr3_length: 16
v_call: TRBV19
clone_size: .
cdr3_aa: CASSIEGHLLNQPQHF

j_call: TRBJ2-5
cdr3_length: 15
v_call: TRBV24-1
clone_size: once
cdr3_aa: CATSDSTGPQETQYF

j_call: TRBJ2-7
cdr3_length: 15
v_call: TRBV29-1
clone_size: few
cdr3_aa: CSVALRLADSYEQYF

j_call: TRBJ2-5
cdr3_length: 15
v_call: TRBV2
clone_size: .
cdr3_aa: CASSSWFGIQETQYF

j_call: TRBJ1-1
cdr3_length: 15
v_call: TRBV5-1
clone_size: many
cdr3_aa: CASSFQGRQPTEAFF

j_call: TRBJ2-7
cdr3_length: 14
v_call: TRBV20-1
clone_size: many
cdr3_aa: CSAVGRMTPYEQYF

j_call: TRBJ2-7
cdr3_length: 13
v_call: TRBV15
clone_size: .
cdr3_aa: CATSNMPSSEQYF

j_call: TRBJ2-5
cdr3_length: 14
v_call: TRBV5-5
clone_size: .
cdr3_aa: CASSLHGSSETQYF

j_call: TRBJ1-2
cdr3_length: 14
v_call: TRBV15
clone_size: .
cdr3_aa: CATSKAGSLHGYTF

j_call: TRBJ1-4
cdr3_length: 15
v_call: TRBV18
clone_size: .
cdr3_aa: CASSALGGLGEKLFF

j_call: TRBJ2-7
cdr3_length: 12
v_call: TRBV9
clone_size: few
cdr3_aa: CASSADGYEQYF

j_call: TRBJ1-6
cdr3_length: 17
v_call: TRBV20-1
clone_size: .
cdr3_aa: CSASGQVGEGLRSPLHF